One and the same sample provided the 13 T cell receptor beta chains below, sequenced in a study of T cells after yellow fever vaccination. TCRdb re-called the 5' RACE reads through MiXCR, storing one row per CDR3 protein. The table records some 600,000 distinct CDR3 sequences, 17% of them present only once. The sequenced sample was PBMCs, obtained around 5 days after the first yellow fever vaccination. The receptors originated from a man aged 18-30 years who received the YFV17D yellow fever vaccine.

The chain uses TRBV7-9 and TRBJ2-2; D might be TRBD1 (5 bases). Trimming stripped 3 bases from V and 2 bases from J, with 10 bases between. This CDR3 has 15 amino acids. Germline V lookup: CDR1 SEHNR, CDR2 FQNEAQ (reference sequence). The CDR3, as DNA: TGTGCCAGCAGCTTGAGGACAAGAAACACCGGGGAGCTGTTTTTT. Protein product: CASSLRTRNTGELFF. The full variable domain, in which reference TRBV7-9 and TRBJ2-2 provide the parts outside the CDR3, is DTGVSQNPRHKITKRGQNVTFRCDPISEHNRLYWYRQTLGQGPEFLTYFQNEAQLEKSRLLSDRFSAERPKGSFSTLEIQRTEQGDSAMYLCASSLRTRNTGELFFGEGSRLTVL.

In this sample, this clonotype turned up a few times. J is TRBJ1-1 and V is TRBV19; 7 nucleotides line up with TRBD1. With 6 bases clipped from V and 5 bases from J, the junction kept 9 bases outside the gene matches. The CDR3 extends over 14 amino acids. Germline V gene lookup returns CDR1 LNHDA and CDR2 SQIVND (reference sequence). CDR3 nucleotide sequence: TGTGCCAGTAGCATGGCAGGGGGAGTGACTGAAGCTTTCTTT. It codes for CASSMAGGVTEAFF.

This clonotype was picked up a small number of times. CDR3 nucleotides: TGCAGTGCATACGAGGGTGCAGGGGGCCGTGAGCAGTACGTC. It specifies CSAYEGAGGREQYV. This rearrangement joins TRBV20-1 to TRBJ2-7; 8 positions match TRBD1. CDR1 and CDR2 from the germline V gene are DFQATT and SNEGSKA (reference sequence). With V trimmed by 6 bases and J by 7 bases, 14 bases remained unmatched. This CDR3 spans 14 amino acids.

This clonotype was counted between two and nine times. V usage is TRBV20-1 and J usage is TRBJ2-5; 7 nucleotides align to TRBD1. The CDR3 length is 13 residues. V lost 7 bases and J lost 9; bases outside the gene matches: 14. From germline, CDR1 is DFQATT and CDR2 SNEGSKA (reference sequence). CDR3 in amino acids: CSVRQGATESQYF. Here the CDR3 DNA reads TGCAGTGTCCGACAGGGTGCGACGGAATCCCAGTACTTC.

This clonotype was picked up a small number of times. The CDR3: CASSYQPGGGNQPQHF. CDR3 nucleotide sequence: TGTGCCAGCAGTTACCAACCGGGGGGCGGGAATCAGCCCCAGCATTTT. The chain employs TRBV6-5 and TRBJ1-5; D perhaps matches TRBD1 (6 bases). Germline V CDR1 and CDR2: MNHEY, SVGAGI. The V end lost 2 bases, the J end lost 4 bases, and 15 bases lay between the germline ends. CDR3 size: 16 residues.

This clonotype has a handful of counts. The chain recombines TRBV6-2 or TRBV6-3 with TRBJ2-1, with 7 bases that match TRBD1. Germline V gene sequence: CDR1 MNHEY, CDR2 SVGEGT. The CDR3 consists of 16 residues. J was trimmed by 7 bases and V by 1 base; bases with no gene match: 10. In DNA form, the CDR3 reads TGTGCCAGCAGTTACTTCCCCGGGACAGACCTTAATGAGCAGTTCTTC. This encodes CASSYFPGTDLNEQFF.

The genes are TRBV12-3 or TRBV12-4 and TRBJ1-1; 9 positions match TRBD1. The CDR3 is made up of 14 amino acids. The J segment lost 7 bases and the V segment lost 6 bases, leaving 9 bases of the junction unmatched. The CDR3 DNA sequence: TGTGCCAGCAGCCGCCGGGACAGGGCGTATGAAGCTTTCTTT. It codes for CASSRRDRAYEAFF.

This clonotype was seen more than once but under ten times. This chain links TRBV7-9 with TRBJ2-7; D may match TRBD1 or TRBD2 (6 bases each). The CDR3 is made up of 13 amino acids. Germline CDR1 and CDR2: SEHNR and FQNEAQ (reference sequence). V gave up 1 base and J gave up 5 bases, with 9 bases separating them. CDR3 sequence: CASSLDGGHEQYF. The CDR3 DNA reads as TGTGCCAGCAGCTTAGACGGGGGCCACGAGCAGTACTTC.

The V call is TRBV10-3, the J call TRBJ2-3, with 7 bases lining up with TRBD2. Germline V gene lookup returns CDR1 ENHRY and CDR2 SYGVKD. The CDR3 has 13 residues. Germline trimming cut 10 bases from V and 6 bases from J; bases unmatched to any gene: 10. CDR3 loop: CATLGGGVDTQYF. The DNA of the CDR3 is TGTGCCACCCTGGGGGGGGGTGTGGATACGCAGTATTTT.

CDR3 residues: CASSLMGTGLNTEAFF. CDR3 nucleotides: TGCGCCAGCAGCCTTATGGGTACTGGGCTGAACACTGAAGCTTTCTTT. This sequence joins TRBV5-1 and TRBJ1-1; unclear D gene. This CDR3 comprises 16 residues. Germline CDR1 and CDR2: SGHRS and YFSETQ. V was trimmed by 4 bases and J by 0 bases, leaving 16 bases between them.

There are many counts of this clonotype. The rearrangement uses TRBV2 and TRBJ1-1; TRBD1 is a possible D gene (5 bases). V was cut by 3 bases and J by 1 base, with 6 bases left in between. The germline V gene encodes CDR1 SNHLY and CDR2 FYNNEI. The CDR3 spans 13 residues. In nucleotides, the CDR3 is TGTGCCAGCAGTGAGCAGGGGAACACTGAAGCTTTCTTT. This codes for CASSEQGNTEAFF.

A few counts support this clonotype. This sequence joins TRBV29-1 and TRBJ2-5; D is undetermined. The germline CDR1 and CDR2 sequences are SQVTM and ANQGSEA. Trimming removed 7 bases from V and 2 bases from J, with 14 bases in between. The CDR3 spans 13 residues. CDR3 residues: CSDRGPNQETQYF. In DNA, the CDR3 is TGCAGCGACCGTGGCCCAAATCAAGAGACCCAGTACTTC.

The chain has TRBV5-1 and TRBJ2-1; weak D call: TRBD1 (5 bases). The germline CDR1 and CDR2 sequences are SGHRS and YFSETQ. Trimming stripped 4 bases from V and 6 bases from J, with 17 bases between. The CDR3 has 15 residues. The CDR3 DNA reads TGCGCCAGCAGCCCCCACTCGGACATGGTCAATGAGCAGTTCTTC. Its protein is CASSPHSDMVNEQFF.